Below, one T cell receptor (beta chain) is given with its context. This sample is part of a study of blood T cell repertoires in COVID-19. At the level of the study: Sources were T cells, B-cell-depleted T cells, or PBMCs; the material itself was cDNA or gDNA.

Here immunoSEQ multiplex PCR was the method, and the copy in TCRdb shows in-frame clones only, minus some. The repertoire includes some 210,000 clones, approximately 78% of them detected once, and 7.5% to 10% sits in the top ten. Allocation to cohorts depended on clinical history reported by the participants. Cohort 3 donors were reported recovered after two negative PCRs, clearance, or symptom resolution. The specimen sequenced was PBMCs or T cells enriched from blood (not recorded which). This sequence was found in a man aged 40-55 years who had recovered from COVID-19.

CDR3 protein: CATSRGVTGGNEKLFF. As DNA, the CDR3 is TGTGCCACCAGCAGAGGGGTGACAGGAGGAAATGAAAAACTGTTTTTT. The chain joins TRBV15 to TRBJ1-4; TRBD1 might be the D (6 bases). The CDR3 has 16 amino acids. V was pared by 1 base and J by 5 bases, with 14 bases between. CDR1 is LNHNV, CDR2 YYDKDF, per germline (reference sequence).